The rows below give T cell receptor beta chains drawn from one sample of a study of cytomegalovirus exposure and HLA in healthy donors. Repertoires were generated with immunoSEQ multiplex PCR, while TCRdb's copy carries only in-frame clones and drops some. The sample holds under 200,000 clones; 80% are singletons and the top ten take more than 1.5%. The sample comprised PBMCs. All receptors derive from a human donor in good health. The CDR3 runs from the conserved cysteine through the conserved F or W. Fields, in order: D gene, J gene, clone size, V gene, CDR3 protein, CDR3 DNA. D genes are given only for firm matches. Only some rows state a clone size, as once, few, many or a class for expanded clones.

D: TRBD1; J: TRBJ1-1; size: once; V: TRBV20-1; CDR3: CSGTGGTEAFF; DNA: TGCAGTGGGACAGGGGGGACTGAAGCTTTCTTT
D: NA; J: TRBJ2-2; size: NA; V: TRBV7-7; CDR3: CASSQTGHNTGELFF; DNA: TGTGCTAGCAGCCAAACGGGACACAACACCGGGGAGCTGTTTTTT
D: TRBD1; J: TRBJ2-5; size: NA; V: TRBV27; CDR3: CASSPSGQGHETQYF; DNA: TGTGCCAGCAGTCCCTCGGGACAGGGGCACGAGACCCAGTACTTC
D: NA; J: TRBJ1-2; size: NA; V: TRBV6-5; CDR3: CASSYRQESNYGYTF; DNA: TGTGCCAGCAGTTACCGGCAGGAATCTAACTATGGCTACACCTTC
D: NA; J: TRBJ2-7; size: few; V: TRBV27; CDR3: CASSAGSTYEQYF; DNA: TGTGCCAGCAGTGCGGGTAGCACCTACGAGCAGTACTTC
D: NA; J: TRBJ1-1; size: NA; V: TRBV2; CDR3: CASSESTGTEAFF; DNA: TGTGCCAGCAGTGAATCCACCGGCACTGAAGCTTTCTTT
D: TRBD1; J: TRBJ2-1; size: NA; V: TRBV5-1; CDR3: CASSWTGQGAQNEQFF; DNA: TGCGCCAGCAGCTGGACGGGACAGGGGGCGCAAAATGAGCAGTTCTTC
D: TRBD2; J: TRBJ2-3; size: once; V: TRBV19; CDR3: CASSMGIFTSGGLTDTQYF; DNA: TGTGCCAGTAGTATGGGGATATTTACTAGCGGGGGACTCACAGATACGCAGTATTTT
D: TRBD1; J: TRBJ1-1; size: NA; V: TRBV7-9; CDR3: CASSSYTGGKMNTEAFF; DNA: TGTGCCAGCAGCTCCTACACAGGGGGTAAAATGAACACTGAAGCTTTCTTT
D: NA; J: TRBJ1-6; size: NA; V: TRBV13; CDR3: CASREGPIDKSPLHF; DNA: TGTGCCAGCAGGGAGGGACCAATTGACAAATCACCCCTCCACTTT
D: NA; J: TRBJ2-1; size: NA; V: TRBV6-6; CDR3: CASSPRGGPEQFF; DNA: TGTGCCAGCAGCCCCAGAGGGGGACCTGAGCAGTTCTTC
D: TRBD1; J: TRBJ2-1; size: NA; V: TRBV7-6; CDR3: CASRGGGGRTGPNEQFF; DNA: TGTGCCAGCAGGGGCGGAGGGGGTAGGACAGGGCCCAATGAGCAGTTCTTC
D: TRBD1; J: TRBJ1-2; size: few; V: TRBV2; CDR3: CASSEQQGATYGYTF; DNA: TGTGCCAGCAGTGAACAACAGGGGGCTACCTATGGCTACACCTTC
D: TRBD1; J: TRBJ1-6; size: NA; V: TRBV27; CDR3: CASSGRQGDNSPLHF; DNA: TGTGCCAGCAGTGGCCGACAGGGAGATAATTCACCCCTCCACTTT
D: NA; J: TRBJ1-5; size: NA; V: TRBV6-1; CDR3: CASSEEGGARGQPQHF; DNA: TGTGCCAGCAGTGAGGAAGGGGGGGCGCGGGGTCAGCCCCAGCATTTT
D: TRBD2; J: TRBJ2-3; size: NA; V: TRBV7-9; CDR3: CASSRTSGGLRDTQYF; DNA: TGTGCCAGCAGCAGGACTAGCGGGGGGCTCAGAGATACGCAGTATTTT
D: TRBD1; J: TRBJ2-5; size: few; V: TRBV5-1; CDR3: CASSWGSGQGKETQYF; DNA: TGCGCCAGCAGCTGGGGGTCGGGACAGGGAAAAGAGACCCAGTACTTC
D: TRBD1; J: TRBJ2-1; size: NA; V: TRBV7-6; CDR3: CASSSQGAAYNEQFF; DNA: TGTGCCAGCAGCTCTCAGGGGGCCGCCTACAATGAGCAGTTCTTC
D: NA; J: TRBJ2-1; size: NA; V: TRBV4-1; CDR3: CASSAGPAYNEQFF; DNA: TGCGCCAGCAGCGCGGGACCTGCATACAATGAGCAGTTCTTC
D: TRBD2; J: TRBJ2-3; size: NA; V: TRBV4-1; CDR3: CASSQEPAGDTQYF; DNA: TGCGCCAGCAGCCAAGAACCAGCGGGGGATACGCAGTATTTT
D: NA; J: TRBJ1-2; size: NA; V: TRBV9; CDR3: CASSVDSGVHGYGYTF; DNA: TGTGCCAGCAGCGTGGACAGCGGGGTCCATGGGTATGGCTACACCTTC
D: TRBD1; J: TRBJ1-3; size: NA; V: TRBV5-5; CDR3: CASSLADRAGNTIYF; DNA: TGTGCCAGCAGCTTGGCGGACAGGGCAGGAAACACCATATATTTT
D: TRBD1; J: TRBJ1-2; size: NA; V: TRBV19; CDR3: CASRGQGSNYGYTF; DNA: TGTGCCAGTAGGGGACAGGGATCTAACTATGGCTACACCTTC
D: NA; J: TRBJ2-1; size: NA; V: TRBV6-5; CDR3: CASSTFHRDDEQFF; DNA: TGTGCCAGCAGTACATTCCACAGGGACGATGAGCAGTTCTTC
D: NA; J: TRBJ2-3; size: NA; V: TRBV7-9; CDR3: CASSFGDATDTQYF; DNA: TGTGCCAGCAGCTTCGGAGACGCCACAGATACGCAGTATTTT
D: NA; J: TRBJ1-5; size: NA; V: TRBV5-6; CDR3: CASSLFAGSSNQPQHF; DNA: TGTGCCAGCAGCTTGTTTGCAGGGTCTAGCAATCAGCCCCAGCATTTT
D: TRBD1; J: TRBJ1-1; size: NA; V: TRBV9; CDR3: CASSQTGANTEAFF; DNA: TGTGCCAGCAGCCAAACAGGGGCGAACACTGAAGCTTTCTTT
D: NA; J: TRBJ1-6; size: NA; V: TRBV5-1; CDR3: CASSLGAQNSPLHF; DNA: TGCGCCAGCAGCTTGGGGGCGCAGAATTCACCCCTCCACTTT
D: TRBD1; J: TRBJ1-5; size: once; V: TRBV27; CDR3: CASSLGGQANQPQHF; DNA: TGTGCCAGCAGTTTAGGGGGACAGGCCAATCAGCCCCAGCATTTT
D: TRBD2; J: TRBJ2-7; size: NA; V: TRBV9; CDR3: CASSPSGGDYEQYF; DNA: TGTGCCAGCAGCCCGAGCGGGGGGGATTACGAGCAGTACTTC
D: TRBD1; J: TRBJ1-2; size: NA; V: TRBV4-3; CDR3: CASSQGPGQGWDYGYTF; DNA: TGCGCCAGCAGCCAAGGTCCGGGACAGGGATGGGACTATGGCTACACCTTC
D: TRBD2; J: TRBJ2-1; size: NA; V: TRBV14; CDR3: CASSRWGGYNEQFF; DNA: TGTGCCAGCAGCCGGTGGGGGGGCTACAATGAGCAGTTCTTC
D: TRBD1; J: TRBJ2-7; size: few; V: TRBV5-8; CDR3: CASRSPGQGMYEQYF; DNA: TGTGCCAGCAGGTCACCGGGACAGGGTATGTACGAGCAGTACTTC
D: NA; J: TRBJ2-3; size: NA; V: TRBV6-6; CDR3: CASSYGQSTDTQYF; DNA: TGTGCCAGCAGTTATGGGCAGTCCACAGATACGCAGTATTTT
D: NA; J: TRBJ2-2; size: NA; V: TRBV7-2; CDR3: CASSLDRRNTGELFF; DNA: TGTGCCAGCAGCTTAGACAGGAGGAACACCGGGGAGCTGTTTTTT
D: NA; J: TRBJ1-2; size: NA; V: TRBV7-9; CDR3: CASTPGGGCGYTF; DNA: TGTGCCAGTACTCCCGGCGGGGGGTGTGGCTACACCTTC
D: NA; J: TRBJ2-2; size: NA; V: TRBV2; CDR3: CASSSKGSTGTNTGELFF; DNA: TGTGCCAGCAGCTCAAAGGGTTCCACAGGGACGAACACCGGGGAGCTGTTTTTT
D: TRBD1; J: TRBJ1-2; size: NA; V: TRBV6-5; CDR3: CASRQTGIYGYTF; DNA: TGTGCCAGCAGACAGACAGGGATCTATGGCTACACCTTC
D: NA; J: TRBJ1-1; size: NA; V: TRBV4-2; CDR3: CASSQLEGMNTEAFF; DNA: TGTGCCAGCAGCCAACTAGAGGGAATGAACACTGAAGCCTTCTTT
D: TRBD2; J: TRBJ2-1; size: NA; V: TRBV29-1; CDR3: CSVRLAGVNEQFF; DNA: TGCAGCGTGAGACTAGCGGGGGTGAATGAGCAGTTCTTC
D: TRBD1; J: TRBJ2-3; size: NA; V: TRBV4-3; CDR3: CASSQGTGTDTQYF; DNA: TGCGCCAGCAGCCAAGGGACAGGTACAGATACGCAGTATTTT
D: NA; J: TRBJ2-3; size: NA; V: TRBV11-2; CDR3: CASSLEWGDSDTQYF; DNA: TGTGCCAGCAGCTTAGAATGGGGGGACTCCGATACGCAGTATTTT
D: NA; J: TRBJ1-2; size: NA; V: TRBV5-5; CDR3: CASSLWQGDGYTF; DNA: TGTGCCAGCAGCTTGTGGCAGGGTGATGGCTACACCTTC
D: TRBD1; J: TRBJ2-7; size: NA; V: TRBV6-6; CDR3: CASTYGQDGAYEQYF; DNA: TGTGCCAGCACCTACGGACAGGACGGGGCCTACGAGCAGTACTTC
D: NA; J: TRBJ2-1; size: NA; V: TRBV6-5; CDR3: CASSYSSPDSVQFF; DNA: TGTGCCAGCAGTTACTCCAGCCCCGATAGCGTGCAGTTCTTC
D: TRBD2; J: TRBJ2-3; size: NA; V: TRBV18; CDR3: CASGLAGPTDTQYF; DNA: TGTGCCAGCGGACTAGCGGGGCCTACAGATACGCAGTATTTT
D: NA; J: TRBJ2-7; size: NA; V: TRBV19; CDR3: CASSMFISYEQYF; DNA: TGTGCCAGTAGTATGTTCATCTCCTACGAGCAGTACTTC
D: TRBD1; J: TRBJ1-1; size: NA; V: TRBV7-2; CDR3: CASSLDRGGTEAFF; DNA: TGTGCCAGCAGCTTAGACAGGGGGGGAACTGAAGCTTTCTTT
D: NA; J: TRBJ2-7; size: NA; V: TRBV18; CDR3: CASSPQQGSSYEQYF; DNA: TGTGCCAGCTCACCGCAACAGGGCAGCTCCTACGAGCAGTACTTC
D: TRBD1; J: TRBJ1-4; size: NA; V: TRBV10-2; CDR3: CASSRQGFDEKLFF; DNA: TGCGCCAGCAGTAGACAGGGTTTCGACGAAAAACTGTTTTTT